This T cell receptor beta chain came from a study of post-analysis software for immune sequencing data. Study context: Patients with relapsing-remitting, secondary progressive and progressive-relapsing multiple sclerosis courses were all represented. Whole-study findings and limits: A few TRBV segments appeared more often in patients than in controls, and TRBV5-6, TRBV5-1 and TRBV20-1 were among these. Controls significantly exceeded multiple sclerosis patients in normalized Chao1 diversity.

Trimming removed 0 bases from V and 11 bases from J, with 18 bases in between. Germline lookup yields CDR1 SGHRS and CDR2 YFSETQ. CDR3 size: 16 residues. As concerns this clonotype: What it recognizes is unknown.

cDNA libraries for TCR beta contained unique molecular identifiers. It was from roughly 1 to 10 million T cells that 500,000 to 600,000 cDNA molecules came. TCRdb reprocessed the PCR reads with MiXCR, giving one entry per CDR3 protein. The sample has roughly 800,000 distinct CDR3 sequences, approximately 53% seen once. The chain employs TRBV5-1 and TRBJ1-6, with D unclear. The sequence came from a girl aged 10-17 years with multiple sclerosis. Sequences were obtained from blood. The CDR3 loop is CASSLAPGPLSAPLHF. The CDR3 DNA follows: TGCGCCAGCAGCTTGGCCCCTGGACCCTTGTCGGCACCCCTCCACTTT.